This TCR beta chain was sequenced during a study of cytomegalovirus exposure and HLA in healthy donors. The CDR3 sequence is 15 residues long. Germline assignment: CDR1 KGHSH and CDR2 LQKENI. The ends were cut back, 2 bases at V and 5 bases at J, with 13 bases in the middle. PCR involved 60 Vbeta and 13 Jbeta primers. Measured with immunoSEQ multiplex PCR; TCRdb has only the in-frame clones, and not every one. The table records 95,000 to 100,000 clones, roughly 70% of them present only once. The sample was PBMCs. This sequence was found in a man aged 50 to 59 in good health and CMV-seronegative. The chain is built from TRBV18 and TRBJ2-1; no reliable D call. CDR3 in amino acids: CASSPSYQANNEQFF. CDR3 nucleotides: TGTGCCAGCTCACCAAGCTACCAGGCTAACAATGAGCAGTTCTTC.